What follows are 7 T cell receptor beta chains derived from one specimen sequenced in a study of blood T cells in healthy people across ages. Alongside a J-beta primer mix, a sample-barcoded 5' primer served in a second PCR lasting about 7 to 11 cycles. From the 5' RACE reads, TCRdb called clonotypes with MiXCR, one entry per CDR3 protein. This sample has approximately 1,000,000 distinct CDR3 sequences, with approximately 38% found just once. The material sequenced was blood. Receptors originate from a man aged 18 to 30 in good health.

The chain combines TRBV10-3 with TRBJ2-1, with a tentative D call TRBD1 (7 bases). Germline V gene sequence: CDR1 ENHRY, CDR2 SYGVKD. This CDR3 region has 15 residues. Trimming stripped 6 bases from V and 2 bases from J, with 14 bases between. The CDR3 sequence: CAIRSQGGTYNEQFF. The CDR3 coding sequence is TGTGCCATCAGGAGCCAGGGGGGCACCTACAATGAGCAGTTCTTC.

Remarks on this clonotype: At one of its ends the junction is not consistent with the germline gene, which may arise from a read error. This chain connects TRBV6-5 to TRBJ1-5; 7 bases map to TRBD1. Per germline, CDR1 MNHEY and CDR2 SVGAGI. The CDR3 is made up of 13 amino acids. The CDR3 nucleotides read TGTGCCAGCAGTGAACAGGAGGGACAGCCCCTGCATTTT. It encodes CASSEQEGQPLHF.

This clonotype came up a few times. The chain is built from TRBV21-1 and TRBJ2-7. TRBV21-1 is labeled a pseudogene. The CDR3 consists of 16 residues. CDR3 in amino acids: CASSPKHLRSSYEQYF. DNA for the CDR3: TGTGCCAGCAGCCCAAAACACCTGAGGAGCTCCTACGAGCAGTACTTC.

This clonotype was seen many times. This chain uses TRBV12-3 or TRBV12-4 with TRBJ1-2, with 7 bases lining up with TRBD1. Unmatched junction bases numbered 2, after V lost 5 bases and J lost 2 bases. This CDR3 comprises 13 residues. Written as DNA, the CDR3 is TGTGCCAGCAGTGGACAGGAGAACTATGGCTACACCTTC. Translated, it gives CASSGQENYGYTF.

V is TRBV25-1 and J is TRBJ1-6; 8 nucleotides line up with TRBD1. The CDR3 runs to 15 residues. CDR1 is MGHDK and CDR2 is SYGVNS in the germline V gene. V trimming: 6 bases; J trimming: 8 bases; junction bases outside the gene matches: 9. CDR3: CASRSDRVRDSPLHF. In nucleotides, the CDR3 is TGTGCCAGCAGGTCGGACAGGGTTCGGGATTCACCCCTCCACTTT.

This clonotype was observed at least ten times. The chain employs TRBV7-6 and TRBJ1-1, with D possibly being TRBD1 (6 bases). The ends were cut back, 4 bases at V and 4 bases at J, with 19 bases in the middle. The CDR3 has 16 residues. CDR1 SGHVS and CDR2 FNYEAQ come from the germline V gene. In DNA form, the CDR3 reads TGTGCCAGCAGCTCCCGATTGGGGGCTGCGGGCACTGAAGCTTTCTTT. It translates to CASSSRLGAAGTEAFF.

This clonotype showed up many times. This chain connects TRBV7-2 to TRBJ2-3; D unresolved. This CDR3 contains 15 residues. Trimming took 1 base from V and 0 from J, leaving 8 bases between them. Germline V gene lookup returns CDR1 SGHTA and CDR2 FQGNSA. The CDR3 DNA is TGTGCCAGCAGCTTAGTGTCGGATAGCACAGATACGCAGTATTTT. Translating gives CASSLVSDSTDTQYF.